This TCR beta chain was obtained from a study of cytomegalovirus exposure and HLA in healthy donors. Study findings and constraints: What TCR beta sequences reportedly achieved was accurate prediction of HLA-A and HLA-B alleles in most subjects.

The CDR3 has 16 amino acids. Between the trimmed V and J ends, which lost 0 bases and 1 base, there was a span of 10 bases. Per germline, CDR1 SGDLS and CDR2 YYNGEE. A remark on this clone: What it binds is not known.

Primers included in the PCR were 60 Vbeta and 13 Jbeta primers. Repertoires were generated with immunoSEQ multiplex PCR, while TCRdb's copy carries only in-frame clones and drops some. Counted here are about 120,000 clones, over 8.5% occurring once; the ten biggest clones make up 5.5% to 7.5%. The gene calls are TRBV9 and TRBJ2-2, with D perhaps matching TRBD1 (6 bases). This sequence originates from a woman between 35 and 50 years old in good health and CMV-seropositive. Input material: PBMCs. The CDR3 bases are TGTGCCAGCAGCGTAGAACAGGGTCGGAACACCGGGGAGCTGTTTTTT. It codes for CASSVEQGRNTGELFF.